This T cell receptor beta chain was obtained from a study of naive and memory T cell subsets. CDR3 size: 16 residues. V shed 3 bases and J shed 4 bases, with 15 bases lying between them. Germline V gene data show CDR1 as SNHLY and CDR2 as FYNNEI. This clonotype has only a few counts. Two oligonucleotides, mixed equimolar, formed the beta constant-region primer covering TRBC1 and TRBC2. TCRdb re-called the UMI-ligation and nested PCR reads with MiXCR, one entry per CDR3 protein. The data show 21,000 or so distinct CDR3 sequences, 9.5% to 11% seen once. The sample was central memory CD8+ T cells from blood. The TCR comes from a human donor in good health. The chain has TRBV2 and TRBJ2-2, with D possibly TRBD1 on 5 matching bases. The CDR3 loop reads CASSDFQGGSTGELFF. CDR3 bases: TGTGCCAGCAGTGATTTTCAGGGTGGTAGCACCGGGGAGCTGTTTTTT.